The clone carrying this TCR beta chain has only a few counts. The cohort comprised adults aged about 18 to 90 years residing in 20 to 25 US areas. Cohorts were determined from participant-reported clinical history. Source study methods: Scientists estimated how many nucleated cells there were by amplifying reference gene primers. Assay: immunoSEQ multiplex PCR; the TCRdb copy retains only in-frame clones and omits some. V, J and clone size derive from that table, while D and trimming were established from the DNA sequence. Among under 450,000 clones listed, 87% were seen once. These data belong to a study of blood T cell repertoires in COVID-19. Study information: From T cells, B-cell-depleted T cells, or PBMCs came the material, which was cDNA or gDNA.

There are 15 residues in the CDR3. V shed 3 bases, J shed 1 base, and the junction held 6 bases outside the gene matches. Germline CDR1 LGHNA, CDR2 YNFKEQ. The rearrangement uses TRBV4-2 and TRBJ2-7, with TRBD2 matching 7 bases. Sequencing was done on a sample of PBMCs or T cells enriched from blood (not recorded which). The sequence was collected from a man aged 30 to 45 who had recovered from COVID-19. The CDR3: CASSHQGSGSYEQYF. The DNA for the CDR3 is TGTGCCAGCAGCCACCAGGGTAGCGGGTCCTACGAGCAGTACTTC.